This T cell receptor beta chain was captured in a study of T-cell reconstitution after alpha-beta-depleted transplantation in children. The length of the CDR3 is 15 residues. Germline CDR1 LNHNV, CDR2 YYDKDF (reference sequence). The V gene end was trimmed by 5 bases and the J gene end by 4 bases; junction bases not matched to a gene: 8. A TCRbeta library incorporating unique molecular identifiers was prepared. TCRdb ran MiXCR on the PCR reads and lists one entry per CDR3 protein. Among 250,000 to 300,000 distinct CDR3 sequences, around 9.1% were seen once, and the ten largest hold over 6%. Study findings and constraints: T-cell numbers and diversity, one year after transplant, stemmed largely from T cells that were newly produced. Approximately two months post-transplant, alpha-beta T cells reportedly originated from several hundred expanded graft clones.

This clonotype was seen many times. Its antigen is unknown. The material was PBMCs, obtained before TCRalphabeta/CD19-depleted stem cell transplant. This receptor was taken from a boy under three years old with acute myeloid leukemia, due to receive a stem cell transplant. The chain uses TRBV15 and TRBJ1-2, with 9 bases identical to TRBD1. CDR3 bases: TGTGCCACCAGCGGACGACAGGGGGGCGCCTATGGCTACACCTTC. This sequence encodes CATSGRQGGAYGYTF. Full variable domain (missing parts from reference TRBV15 and TRBJ1-2): DAMVIQNPRYQVTQFGKPVTLSCSQTLNHNVMYWYQQKSSQAPKLLFHYYDKDFNNEADTPDNFQSRRPNTSFCFLDIRSPGLGDTAMYLCATSGRQGGAYGYTFGSGTRLTVV.